The rows below give T cell receptor beta chains drawn from one sample of a study of T cell responses to AZD1222 COVID-19 vaccine. This table comes from immunoSEQ multiplex PCR, and its TCRdb copy is limited to in-frame clones, with some not included. The repertoire has fewer than 150,000 clones, approximately 91% of them found once; the top ten carry around 5%. The specimen was peripheral blood, collected 28 days after the second AZD1222 dose. The source of these receptors is an adult who received the AZD1222 COVID-19 vaccine. The CDR3 runs from the conserved cysteine through the conserved F or W. A D gene is named only where the DNA matches it firmly. Only some rows state a clone size, as once, few, many or a class for expanded clones.

size	D	V	J	DNA	CDR3
-	-	TRBV18	TRBJ1-4	TGTGCCAGCTCACCGGACCAGGGGCGCAATGAAAAACTGTTTTTT	CASSPDQGRNEKLFF
-	TRBD2	TRBV7-3	TRBJ2-3	TGTGCCAGCAGGTCGGGACTAGCGGAAGTTACGCAGTATTTT	CASRSGLAEVTQYF
once	-	TRBV29-1	TRBJ2-7	TGCAGCGCCCATACAGGGTCCTACGAGCAGTACTTC	CSAHTGSYEQYF
-	-	TRBV6-5	TRBJ2-7	TGTGCCAGCAAACCGGCTCCGGACCGCTACGAGCAGTACTTC	CASKPAPDRYEQYF
-	-	TRBV2	TRBJ1-2	TGTGCCAGCAGTGAAGTCGTTGGCTACACCTTC	CASSEVVGYTF
-	-	TRBV3-1/TRBV3-2	TRBJ1-2	TGTGCCAGCAGCCAAGATTCCCGCCCTTTAGGAGGGCGAGCTAACTATGGCTACACCTTC	CASSQDSRPLGGRANYGYTF
-	-	TRBV5-1	TRBJ1-3	TGCGCCAGCAGCTTGGGGGATGGCGCCTTCGGAAACACCATATATTTT	CASSLGDGAFGNTIYF
-	-	TRBV12-3/TRBV12-4	TRBJ2-3	TGTGCCAGCAGGGGGACCTCCACAGATACGCAGTATTTT	CASRGTSTDTQYF
-	TRBD1	TRBV2	TRBJ1-6	TGTGCCAGCACCGGAAGGACAGGGGGTTCACCCCTCCACTTT	CASTGRTGGSPLHF
-	TRBD1	TRBV2	TRBJ2-1	TGTGCCAGCAGAGGGGACAGGGGAGTGAATGAGCAGTTCTTC	CASRGDRGVNEQFF
-	-	TRBV4-1	TRBJ1-2	TGCGCCAGCAGCCAAGACGTTATGGGGGCTAACTATGGCTACACCTTC	CASSQDVMGANYGYTF
-	-	TRBV4-3	TRBJ1-2	TGCGCCAGCAGCCAACATTCTTATGGCTACACCTTC	CASSQHSYGYTF
-	TRBD2	TRBV4-1	TRBJ2-7	TGCGCCAGCAGCCAGGGACTAGCTGGGACCTACGAGCAGTACTTC	CASSQGLAGTYEQYF
-	TRBD1	TRBV11-2	TRBJ2-6	TGTGCCAGCAGCCTCCAGGGGGCGCCTGGGGCCAACGTCCTGACTTTC	CASSLQGAPGANVLTF
-	-	TRBV23-1	TRBJ1-5	TGCGCCAGCCCCATCAATCAGCCCCAGCATTTT	CASPINQPQHF
-	-	TRBV12-3/TRBV12-4	TRBJ1-2	TGTGCCAGCAGGGCTTATGGGGAGGGCTACACCTTC	CASRAYGEGYTF
-	TRBD1	TRBV28	TRBJ1-2	TGTGCCAGCAGTCCTGGCGACAGGGAGCACTATGGCTACACCTTC	CASSPGDREHYGYTF
-	-	TRBV28	TRBJ1-2	TGTGCCAGCAGTTCGTCTCATTCCAGGGGCAGGAGAGGTGGCTACACCTTC	CASSSSHSRGRRGGYTF
-	TRBD1	TRBV25-1	TRBJ2-5	TGTGCCAGCACCCGATCTTCAGGGGGCTGGGAGACCCAGTACTTC	CASTRSSGGWETQYF
-	-	TRBV7-9	TRBJ1-1	TGTGCCAGCAGCGCTACGCCTGACTTTGGTTTCTTT	CASSATPDFGFF
-	TRBD1	TRBV2	TRBJ2-1	TGTGCCAGCTTCCACCGGGACAGGGTCAATGAGCAGTTCTTC	CASFHRDRVNEQFF
-	-	TRBV7-9	TRBJ1-2	TGTGCCAGCAGCTGGGTGGGGGAACTTGGCTACACCTTC	CASSWVGELGYTF
few	-	TRBV12-3/TRBV12-4	TRBJ1-1	TGTGCCAGCAGCTGGGGACCGAACACTGAAGCTTTCTTT	CASSWGPNTEAFF